A selection of T cell receptor beta chains follows, all from one sample in a study of siplizumab effects on memory and regulatory T cells. Only in-frame clones appear in the TCRdb table, and some are missing; sequencing was by immunoSEQ multiplex PCR. There are 98,000 or so clones in the sample; roughly 92% occur only once, and approximately 0.67% lies in the top ten. The material sequenced was Tregs sorted from blood. The receptors here all came from a human donor in good health. CDR3s include the opening cysteine and the closing phenylalanine or tryptophan. D genes are given only for firm matches.

CASNQGNTEAFF TGTGCCAGCAATCAGGGGAACACTGAAGCTTTCTTT - TRBJ1-1 TRBV6-6
CASSAMDQPQHF TGTGCCAGCAGTGCAATGGATCAGCCCCAGCATTTT - TRBJ1-5 TRBV2
CASMRTPGQGYNEQFF TGTGCCAGTATGCGTACCCCGGGACAGGGATACAATGAGCAGTTCTTC TRBD1 TRBJ2-1 TRBV19
CASMGAGGRYGYTF TGTGCCAGCATGGGGGCAGGGGGTCGGTATGGCTACACCTTC TRBD1 TRBJ1-2 TRBV25-1
CASSLRVLGPYEQYF TGTGCCAGCAGCTTACGGGTCCTAGGGCCCTACGAGCAGTACTTC - TRBJ2-7 TRBV7-2
CASSESRGPTETQYF TGTGCCAGCAGTGAAAGTAGGGGACCCACCGAGACCCAGTACTTC - TRBJ2-5 TRBV2
CATGDREGDTQYF TGTGCCACCGGGGACAGGGAGGGCGATACGCAGTATTTT TRBD1 TRBJ2-3 TRBV10-3
CASSLDPGSGNTIYF TGTGCCAGCAGCTTAGATCCAGGCTCTGGAAACACCATATATTTT - TRBJ1-3 TRBV11-2
CASSHSPRGGVNTGELFF TGTGCCAGCAGTCATTCTCCCCGCGGCGGGGTGAACACCGGGGAGCTGTTTTTT - TRBJ2-2 TRBV11-3
CASSLATDTQYF TGTGCCAGCAGCTTAGCCACAGATACGCAGTATTTT - TRBJ2-3 TRBV7-6
CASRGGWNGYTF TGCGCCAGCAGGGGGGGGTGGAATGGCTACACCTTC - TRBJ1-2 TRBV10-2
CASSFRGAYGYTF TGTGCCAGCAGCTTCAGGGGGGCCTATGGCTACACCTTC TRBD1 TRBJ1-2 TRBV5-4
CASSPGGTETQYF TGTGCCAGCAGCCCGGGCGGAACAGAGACCCAGTACTTC - TRBJ2-5 TRBV7-2
CASSLETSGNTIYF TGCGCCAGCAGCTTGGAGACCTCTGGAAACACCATATATTTT - TRBJ1-3 TRBV5-1
CATSYLEARQGIPASNQPQHF TGTGCCACCAGCTATCTCGAAGCCCGACAGGGAATTCCCGCCAGCAATCAGCCCCAGCATTTT TRBD1 TRBJ1-5 TRBV15
CASLNGLTSTDTQYF TGTGCCAGTCTGAACGGCCTAACGAGCACAGATACGCAGTATTTT - TRBJ2-3 TRBV2
CASRKTGTGVRTEAFF TGTGCCAGCAGGAAGACCGGGACAGGGGTGAGGACTGAAGCTTTCTTT TRBD1 TRBJ1-1 TRBV28
CAISDYTGELFF TGTGCCATCAGTGATTACACCGGGGAGCTGTTTTTT - TRBJ2-2 TRBV10-3
CASSLSAEGEQFF TGTGCCAGCTCACTTTCGGCAGAGGGAGAGCAGTTCTTC - TRBJ2-1 TRBV18
CASSLVRGGDEQYF TGCGCCAGCAGCTTGGTTAGGGGAGGCGACGAGCAGTACTTC - TRBJ2-7 TRBV5-1
CVSSESGSGRAWETQYF TGTGTCAGCAGTGAATCGGGTAGCGGGAGGGCCTGGGAGACCCAGTACTTC TRBD2 TRBJ2-5 TRBV25-1
CASSQGFFQPQHF TGTGCCAGCTCACAGGGATTTTTTCAGCCCCAGCATTTT - TRBJ1-5 TRBV18